A single sample gave rise to the 9 T cell receptor beta chains below, sequenced in a study of shared clonotypes between healthy human individuals. Clones were read by immunoSEQ multiplex PCR, and TCRdb kept only the in-frame ones, dropping some. The sample includes about 2.3 million clones, approximately 90% of them seen just once. Sequencing used naive CD4+ T cells from PBMCs. As to subset: CD45RA+ positively selected. Receptor source: a man younger than 30 in good health. Some clones in this sample may be carry-over from other donors' samples.

This clone was picked up one time. This chain uses TRBV6-1 with TRBJ1-5, with 7 bases matching TRBD1. The CDR3 runs 14 residues. Trimming cost V 5 bases and J 7 bases; bases outside gene matches: 8. Germline V lookup: CDR1 MNHNS, CDR2 SASEGT. CDR3 in DNA: TGTGCCAGCAGTCTTGACAGGGCCAGACAGCCCCAGCATTTT. Its protein product is CASSLDRARQPQHF.

This chain joins TRBV4-2 and TRBJ2-3; 11 bases fit TRBD2. J lost 5 bases, V lost 4 bases, and 2 bases had no gene match. The CDR3 length is 14 residues. In germline, CDR1 is LGHNA, CDR2 YNFKEQ. CDR3 sequence (DNA): TGTGCCAGCAGCCCAGGGACTAGCGGAGATACGCAGTATTTT. Translating it yields CASSPGTSGDTQYF.

This chain connects TRBV9 to TRBJ1-1, with 7 bases matching TRBD1. The CDR3 contains 16 residues. After removal of 3 bases from V and 0 bases from J, the junction contained 8 bases not matched to a gene. CDR1 and CDR2 (germline): SGDLS, YYNGEE. CDR3 region: CASSAQTGNLNTEAFF. In nucleotides, the CDR3 is TGTGCCAGCAGCGCCCAGACAGGGAACCTGAACACTGAAGCTTTCTTT.

This chain links TRBV28 with TRBJ2-7; D ambiguous. The CDR3 loop spans 14 amino acids. Germline loops: CDR1 MDHEN, CDR2 SYDVKM. The germline V and J ends were trimmed by 3 bases and 7 bases, with 16 bases remaining between them. CDR3 nucleotide sequence: TGTGCCAGCAGTTTCCGACTGCGCCTGGGAGAGCAGTACTTC. It yields the protein CASSFRLRLGEQYF.

This clone was detected only once. The chain carries TRBV5-4 and TRBJ2-3; 7 bases agree with TRBD2. The CDR3 totals 16 residues. The J segment lost 2 bases and the V segment lost 0 bases, leaving 6 bases of the junction unmatched. CDR1 and CDR2 (germline): SGHNT, YYREEE (reference sequence). Here the CDR3 reads CASSLAGGANTDTQYF. The CDR3 DNA reads TGTGCCAGCAGCTTGGCGGGGGGAGCTAACACAGATACGCAGTATTTT.

V gene TRBV4-2 combines with J gene TRBJ2-1, with 9 nucleotides matching TRBD2. This CDR3 has 16 residues. The trim removed 4 bases at V and 7 bases at J, leaving 11 bases unmatched. Germline V gene data show CDR1 as LGHNA and CDR2 as YNFKEQ. CDR3 nucleotide sequence: TGTGCCAGCAGCCCTCGGGGTAGCGGGAGTGATAATGAGCAGTTCTTC. It is translated as CASSPRGSGSDNEQFF.

The chain is built from TRBV5-1 and TRBJ1-1; D uncertain. Germline CDR1 and CDR2: SGHRS and YFSETQ. V was trimmed by 4 bases and J by 1 base, leaving 14 bases between them. The CDR3 runs 15 residues. In nucleotides, the CDR3 is TGCGCCAGCAGCCGCCCGGGCTCTGGGAACACTGAAGCTTTCTTT. Amino acids: CASSRPGSGNTEAFF.

This chain joins TRBV11-2 and TRBJ2-2; TRBD2 agrees at 8 bases. The length of the CDR3 is 15 residues. Trimming at V came to 5 bases and at J to 6 bases, leaving 8 bases not matched to a gene. The germline V gene has CDR1 SGHAT and CDR2 FQNNGV. CDR3 nucleotide sequence: TGTGCCAGCAGCCTACTCTCGGGACTAGCCGGGGAGCTGTTTTTT. Residues: CASSLLSGLAGELFF.

This rearrangement joins TRBV4-3 to TRBJ1-4, with 7 bases lining up with TRBD1. Losses at the gene ends were 5 bases for V and 7 bases for J; bases not matched to a gene: 7. The germline V gene encodes CDR1 LGHNA and CDR2 YSLEER. This CDR3 is 14 amino acids long. CDR3 nucleotide sequence: TGCGCCAGCAGCACACAGGGGACGGTTGAAAAACTGTTTTTT. Its translation is CASSTQGTVEKLFF.